The source of this TCR beta chain is a study of CD8+CD57+ T cells in acquired aplastic anemia. Those patients picked for sequencing had displayed CD8+CD57+ cell expansion on flow cytometry. Therapy had not been given to patients before blood sampling. This CDR3 region has 15 residues. Trimming took 5 bases from V and 2 from J, leaving 16 bases between them. CDR1 is SNHLY, CDR2 FYNNEI, per germline. Template material for TCR beta VDJ and CDR3 profiling consisted of genomic DNA. TCRdb recomputed calls from the reads with MiXCR, one row per CDR3 protein. This sample has approximately 470,000 distinct CDR3 sequences, with around 30% found just once.

The source is a human donor with aplastic anemia. Sequences were obtained from sorted CD4+, CD8+, or CD8+CD57+ T cells (not recorded which) from PBMCs. The rearrangement links TRBV2 to TRBJ2-7; TRBD1 might be the D (6 bases). In nucleotides, the CDR3 is TGTGCCAGCAGTTTCAGGGGATCCAGCCCCTACGAGCAGTACTTC. Translation gives CASSFRGSSPYEQYF.